One sample yielded the 29 T cell receptor beta chains listed below, sequenced in a study of T cells after yellow fever vaccination. TCRdb used MiXCR to reprocess the 5' RACE reads, holding one entry per CDR3 protein. This table has roughly 110,000 distinct CDR3 sequences, under 9% appearing once. This material consisted of CD8+ T cells sorted from PBMCs, taken 45 days after the yellow fever booster vaccination. Source of these receptors: a man aged 30-40 years who received the YFV17D yellow fever vaccine.

The chain links TRBV4-3 to TRBJ2-1; D call uncertain. The V and J ends lost 0 bases and 7 bases respectively, with 7 bases between them. This CDR3 contains 13 residues. The V gene's germline CDR1 is LGHNA and CDR2 YSLEER. In nucleotides, the CDR3 is TGCGCCAGCAGCCAAGATCGACCTAATGAGCAGTTCTTC. Residues: CASSQDRPNEQFF.

This clonotype was observed many times. The chain links TRBV9 to TRBJ2-5; the D gene is possibly TRBD2 (6 bases). This CDR3 spans 15 amino acids. Germline CDR1 SGDLS, CDR2 YYNGEE. Trimming removed 3 bases from V and 4 bases from J, with 16 bases in between. In DNA form, the CDR3 reads TGTGCCAGCAGCGACTTGGGGACTGGGGCAGAGACCCAGTACTTC. Translated, it gives CASSDLGTGAETQYF.

This clonotype was counted ten times or more. The V gene is TRBV7-9, the J gene TRBJ2-1; 11 bases are shared with TRBD2. The junction had 9 bases not matched to a gene; V was cut back by 5 bases and J by 9 bases. In germline, CDR1 is SEHNR, CDR2 FQNEAQ (reference sequence). This CDR3 has 15 amino acids. CDR3 bases: TGTGCCAGCAGCATCGTAGCGGGAGGGCCCGGTGAGCAGTTCTTC. Amino acid sequence: CASSIVAGGPGEQFF. Full variable domain (outside the CDR3, taken from reference TRBV7-9 and TRBJ2-1): DTGVSQNPRHKITKRGQNVTFRCDPISEHNRLYWYRQTLGQGPEFLTYFQNEAQLEKSRLLSDRFSAERPKGSFSTLEIQRTEQGDSAMYLCASSIVAGGPGEQFFGPGTRLTVL.

This clonotype has ten or more counts. This sequence joins TRBV6-5 and TRBJ2-7; no reliable D call. Germline loops: CDR1 MNHEY, CDR2 SVGAGI. V shed 7 bases and J shed 2 bases, with 9 bases lying between them. The CDR3 sequence is 12 residues long. The chain's CDR3 is CASTSSTYEQYF. CDR3 coding DNA: TGTGCCAGCACCAGCAGTACCTACGAGCAGTACTTC.

This clonotype was seen a few times. The rearrangement joins TRBV7-9 to TRBJ1-2, with D possibly matching TRBD1 (5 bases). The CDR3 contains 15 residues. Trimming took 4 bases from V and 4 from J, leaving 16 bases between them. CDR1 is SEHNR and CDR2 is FQNEAQ in the germline V gene (reference sequence). The CDR3 DNA reads TGTGCCAGCAGCTCCACCATCGACAGACCCTATGGCTACACCTTC. Protein sequence: CASSSTIDRPYGYTF.

This clonotype was observed a few times. The J gene is TRBJ2-1, the V gene TRBV29-1, with 7 bases identical to TRBD2. This CDR3 is 15 amino acids long. Germline trimming cut 2 bases from V and 6 bases from J; bases unmatched to any gene: 10. From germline, CDR1 is SQVTM and CDR2 ANQGSEA. In DNA form, the CDR3 reads TGCAGCGTTGAACGGGGCTGGTCTAGCGGCAATGAGCAGTTCTTC. As protein: CSVERGWSSGNEQFF.

At least ten counts were recorded for this clonotype. V is TRBV7-2 and J is TRBJ2-3, with 11 bases that match TRBD2. The CDR3 length is 16 residues. V lost 5 bases to trimming and J lost 5 bases; unmatched junction nucleotides: 9. Germline assignment: CDR1 SGHTA and CDR2 FQGNSA. The chain's CDR3 is CASSPRVTSGKDTQYF. The CDR3 nucleotides are TGTGCCAGCAGCCCTAGGGTGACTAGCGGGAAAGATACGCAGTATTTT.

This clonotype came up many times. The rearrangement joins TRBV29-1 to TRBJ2-7; D tentatively reads TRBD1 or TRBD2 (6 bases each). The CDR3 totals 14 residues. V lost 6 bases and J lost 2, with 17 bases in between. Germline assignment: CDR1 SQVTM and CDR2 ANQGSEA. As DNA, the CDR3 is TGCAGCGTCGCCGGGGGCGGGCTTGCCTACGAGCAGTACTTC. Translating it yields CSVAGGGLAYEQYF.

This clonotype was found many times. This chain connects TRBV7-8 to TRBJ2-7; no clear D gene. Germline CDR1 is SGHVS and CDR2 is FQNEAQ. The CDR3 is 14 amino acids. V was pared by 7 bases and J by 7 bases, with 20 bases between. CDR3 bases: TGTGCCAGCATGGGGTCAGCCCTCCCCGGGGAGCAGTACTTC. Translated, it gives CASMGSALPGEQYF.

This clonotype was counted once. A read error is possible here, since a much larger clone lies one base away. This chain uses TRBV7-3 with TRBJ2-2; D is undetermined. Germline CDR1 and CDR2: SGHTA and FQGTGA. This CDR3 spans 16 amino acids. CDR3 sequence reads: CASNLNPGVGTGELFF. CDR3 nucleotides: TGTGCCAGCAACTTAAACCCAGGAGTGGGTACCGGGGAGCTGTTTTTT.

This clonotype showed up many times. V is TRBV5-1 and J is TRBJ2-7, with D perhaps matching TRBD2 (6 bases). CDR1 is SGHRS, CDR2 YFSETQ, per germline. The V end was cut by 4 bases, the J end by 3 bases, with 11 bases between. The CDR3 is 13 amino acids. The CDR3 bases are TGCGCCAGCAGCCTAGGGACTGACTACGAGCAGTACTTC. Amino acids: CASSLGTDYEQYF.

The chain joins TRBV7-6 to TRBJ1-2, with D unclear. Germline CDR1 and CDR2: SGHVS and FNYEAQ. This CDR3 comprises 14 residues. V shed 2 bases and J shed 6 bases, with 13 bases lying between them. As DNA, the CDR3 is TGTGCCAGCAGCTTATACGGGCAGGATGATGGCTACACCTTC. Translated: CASSLYGQDDGYTF.

At least ten counts were recorded for this clonotype. The rearrangement joins TRBV20-1 to TRBJ2-5; TRBD2 aligns across 7 bases. CDR1 is DFQATT and CDR2 is SNEGSKA in the germline V gene (reference sequence). The CDR3 totals 17 residues. After removal of 1 base from V and 0 bases from J, the junction contained 11 bases not matched to a gene. The chain's CDR3 is CSARVPSASGYQETQYF. The CDR3 DNA follows: TGCAGTGCTAGAGTACCCTCTGCTAGCGGATACCAAGAGACCCAGTACTTC.

The chain carries TRBV4-3 and TRBJ2-1, with D hard to call. The germline V gene encodes CDR1 LGHNA and CDR2 YSLEER. Trimming removed 0 bases at V and 0 bases at J, with 9 bases between. CDR3 length: 16 amino acids. The CDR3 bases are TGCGCCAGCAGCCAAGATTGGGTGGACTCCTACAATGAGCAGTTCTTC. As protein: CASSQDWVDSYNEQFF.

This clonotype was recorded many times. V and J are TRBV12-3 or TRBV12-4 and TRBJ1-4; 7 bases line up with TRBD1. The CDR3 contains 15 residues. The V segment lost 4 bases and the J segment 12 bases; nucleotides outside the gene matches: 14. In nucleotides, the CDR3 is TGTGCCAGCAGTTCTCCGACAGGGCCTCTTGGGGAACTGTTTTTT. This gives the protein CASSSPTGPLGELFF.

This clonotype was detected many times. The chain recombines TRBV6-2 or TRBV6-3 with TRBJ2-2; 12 bases map to TRBD2. V lost 6 bases to trimming and J lost 3 bases; unmatched junction nucleotides: 2. The CDR3 has 15 amino acids. The V gene's germline CDR1 is MNHEY and CDR2 SVGEGT. The chain's CDR3 is CASRRLAGDTGELFF. In DNA form, the CDR3 reads TGTGCCAGCAGAAGACTAGCGGGGGACACCGGGGAGCTGTTTTTT.

This clonotype was seen ten or more times. The rearrangement uses TRBV5-6 and TRBJ2-7; D not resolved. V lost 2 bases and J lost 6, with 6 bases in between. CDR1 SGHDT and CDR2 YYEEEE come from the germline V gene. The CDR3 has 11 amino acids. CDR3 region: CASSFDGEQYF. As DNA, the CDR3 is TGTGCCAGCAGCTTTGACGGCGAGCAGTACTTC.

V gene TRBV20-1 combines with J gene TRBJ2-1; 12 bases are a match to TRBD2. Trimming took 6 bases from V and 8 from J; bases not matched to a gene: 26. This CDR3 comprises 20 residues. Germline-derived CDR1 and CDR2 are DFQATT and SNEGSKA (reference sequence). The CDR3 is CSATRAKASPRTSGIDEQFF. The CDR3 coding sequence is TGCAGTGCGACTCGGGCCAAAGCGTCCCCAAGGACTAGCGGGATCGATGAGCAGTTCTTC.

This clonotype was recorded at least ten times. This chain joins TRBV12-3 or TRBV12-4 and TRBJ2-1; 10 bases are shared with TRBD2. V was pared by 3 bases and J by 8 bases, with 4 bases of the junction left unmatched. The CDR3 is 14 residues long. The CDR3 DNA reads as TGTGCCAGCAGTTTTGGGACTAGCGTATATGAGCAGTTCTTC. The encoded protein is CASSFGTSVYEQFF.

This clonotype appeared a few times. The rearrangement links TRBV4-1 to TRBJ2-7; TRBD1 or TRBD2 may be the D gene (5 bases each). The ends were cut back, 4 bases at V and 5 bases at J, with 15 bases in the middle. The CDR3 spans 14 residues. Germline CDR1 and CDR2: MGHRA and YSYEKL. This CDR3 reads CASSRDRGVNEQYF. CDR3 DNA: TGCGCCAGCAGCCGGGACCGGGGTGTCAACGAGCAGTACTTC.

Many counts were recorded for this clonotype. CDR3 sequence (DNA): TGTGCCAGCAGTTTTCTTGCGGGAGGAGCGGAGACCCAGTACTTC. Its protein is CASSFLAGGAETQYF. This chain connects TRBV12-3 or TRBV12-4 to TRBJ2-5; 8 nucleotides align to TRBD2. The CDR3 is made up of 15 amino acids. Trimming removed 3 bases from V and 5 bases from J; junction bases left unmatched: 8.

This clonotype was counted ten times or more. This sequence joins TRBV25-1 and TRBJ2-2; 14 nucleotides match TRBD2. Germline CDR1 and CDR2: MGHDK and SYGVNS. J gave up 6 bases and V 8 bases, and 2 bases lay outside the gene matches. The CDR3 length is 14 residues. The CDR3 sequence is CASSGLAGAGELFF. Written as DNA, the CDR3 is TGTGCCAGCTCGGGACTAGCGGGAGCCGGGGAGCTGTTTTTT.

As for this clonotype: A read error may be the cause here, since a much bigger clone is one base away. The chain carries TRBV14 and TRBJ2-1; TRBD2 aligns across 11 bases. CDR1 is SGHDN, CDR2 FVKESK, per germline. Trimming at V came to 4 bases and at J to 8 bases, leaving 13 bases not matched to a gene. This CDR3 comprises 17 residues. CDR3 amino acids: CASSRGVTSGGVDEQFF. The CDR3, as DNA: TGTGCCAGCAGCCGAGGGGTCACTAGCGGGGGAGTGGATGAGCAGTTCTTC. The variable domain in full, with the rest retrieved from reference TRBV14 and TRBJ2-1, is EAGVTQFPSHSVIEKGQTVTLRCDPISGHDNLYWYRRVMGKEIKFLLHFVKESKQDESGMPNNRFLAERTGGTYSTLKVQPAELEDSGVYFCASSRGVTSGGVDEQFFGPGTRLTVL.

The table lists this clonotype with many counts. The chain recombines TRBV12-3 or TRBV12-4 with TRBJ2-7; D might be TRBD2 (5 bases). V was clipped by 2 bases and J by 3 bases, with 11 bases between them. The CDR3 is 14 amino acids. The CDR3 spells CASSLSAGVYEQYF. CDR3 sequence (DNA): TGTGCCAGCAGTTTAAGCGCCGGGGTCTACGAGCAGTACTTC.

The chain links TRBV11-1 to TRBJ2-7; D uncertain. From germline, CDR1 is SGHAT and CDR2 FQDESV (reference sequence). The CDR3 runs 13 residues. Trimming left V 5 bases short and J 0 bases short, with 8 bases between. The CDR3 sequence is CASSLTHSYEQYF. CDR3 in DNA: TGTGCCAGCAGCCTAACACACTCCTACGAGCAGTACTTC.

The table lists this clonotype with many counts. The rearrangement joins TRBV6-2 or TRBV6-3 to TRBJ2-7; D unresolved. In germline, CDR1 is MNHEY, CDR2 SVGEGT. Trimming removed 2 bases at V and 3 bases at J, with 8 bases between. The CDR3 is 13 residues long. Written as DNA, the CDR3 is TGTGCCAGCAGTTACGTCGGCAGCTACGAGCAGTACTTC. Translating it yields CASSYVGSYEQYF.

The chain joins TRBV7-9 to TRBJ1-1; D gene uncertain. V was pared by 1 base and J by 7 bases, with 13 bases between. The CDR3 totals 14 residues. The germline V gene encodes CDR1 SEHNR and CDR2 FQNEAQ (reference sequence). CDR3 loop: CASSLDPGLHEAFF. CDR3 DNA sequence: TGTGCCAGCAGCTTAGATCCAGGACTTCATGAAGCTTTCTTT.

This clonotype was observed at least ten times. This chain connects TRBV2 to TRBJ2-7; D is possibly TRBD1 (6 bases). CDR1 and CDR2 from the germline V gene are SNHLY and FYNNEI. Trimming left V 3 bases short and J 2 bases short, with 14 bases between. This CDR3 is built from 15 residues. The CDR3: CASSDDEDSTYEQYF. In nucleotides, the CDR3 is TGTGCCAGCAGTGACGATGAGGACAGTACCTACGAGCAGTACTTC.

In its sample, this clonotype was seen many times. V gene TRBV6-6 combines with J gene TRBJ2-1; 13 nucleotides agree with TRBD2. The CDR3 runs to 16 residues. Germline assignment: CDR1 MNHNY and CDR2 SVGAGI (reference sequence). After removal of 5 bases from V and 4 bases from J, the junction contained 5 bases not matched to a gene. The CDR3 reads CASSIGLAGEYNEQFF. The CDR3 DNA reads as TGTGCCAGCAGTATAGGACTAGCGGGAGAATACAATGAGCAGTTCTTC.